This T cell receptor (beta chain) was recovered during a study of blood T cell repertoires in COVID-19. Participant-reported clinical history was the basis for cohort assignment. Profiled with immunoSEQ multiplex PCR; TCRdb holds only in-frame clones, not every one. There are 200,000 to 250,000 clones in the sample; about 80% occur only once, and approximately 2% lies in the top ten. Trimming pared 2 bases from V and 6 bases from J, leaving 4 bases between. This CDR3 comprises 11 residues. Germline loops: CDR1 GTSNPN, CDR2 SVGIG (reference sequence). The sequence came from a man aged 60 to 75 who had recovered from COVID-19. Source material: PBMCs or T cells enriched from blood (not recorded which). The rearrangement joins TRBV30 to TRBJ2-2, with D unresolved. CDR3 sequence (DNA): TGTGCCTGGAGTAGCCCCGGGGAGCTGTTTTTT. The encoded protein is CAWSSPGELFF.